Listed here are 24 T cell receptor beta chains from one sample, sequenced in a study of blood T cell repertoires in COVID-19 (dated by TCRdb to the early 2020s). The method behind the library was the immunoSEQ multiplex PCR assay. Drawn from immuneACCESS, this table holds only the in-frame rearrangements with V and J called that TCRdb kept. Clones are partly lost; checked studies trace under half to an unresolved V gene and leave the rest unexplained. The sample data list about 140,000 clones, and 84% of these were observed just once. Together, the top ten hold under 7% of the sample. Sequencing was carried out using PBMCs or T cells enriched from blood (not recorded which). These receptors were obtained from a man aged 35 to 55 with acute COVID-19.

The chain's CDR3 is CATSSRPGAYQETQYF. Written as DNA, the CDR3 is TGTGCCACCAGCAGTCGCCCCGGAGCGTACCAAGAGACCCAGTACTTC. V usage is TRBV15 and J usage is TRBJ2-5; D not certain. This CDR3 contains 16 residues. Between the trimmed V and J ends, which lost 3 bases and 0 bases, there was a span of 14 bases. Germline values: CDR1 LNHNV, CDR2 YYDKDF (reference sequence).

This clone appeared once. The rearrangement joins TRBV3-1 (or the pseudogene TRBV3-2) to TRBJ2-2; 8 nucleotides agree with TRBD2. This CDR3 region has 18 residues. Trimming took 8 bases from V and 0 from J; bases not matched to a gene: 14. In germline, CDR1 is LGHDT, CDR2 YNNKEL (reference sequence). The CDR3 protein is CASQDNPGGPSNTGELFF. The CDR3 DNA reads TGTGCCAGCCAGGATAATCCGGGAGGGCCGTCGAACACCGGGGAGCTGTTTTTT.

The CDR3 protein is CASRPDRDRNEQFF. The CDR3 DNA reads as TGTGCCAGTAGGCCAGACAGGGATCGGAATGAGCAGTTCTTC. V gene TRBV19 combines with J gene TRBJ2-1, with TRBD1 matching over 7 bases. The V gene's germline CDR1 is LNHDA and CDR2 SQIVND (reference sequence). The CDR3 is made up of 14 amino acids. V lost 6 bases to trimming and J lost 7 bases; unmatched junction nucleotides: 9.

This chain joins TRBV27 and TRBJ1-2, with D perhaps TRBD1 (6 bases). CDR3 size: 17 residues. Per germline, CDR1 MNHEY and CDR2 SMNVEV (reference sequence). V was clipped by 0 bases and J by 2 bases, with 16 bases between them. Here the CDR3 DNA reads TGTGCCAGCAGTTTATCGGTGGGAAGTGGACAGAACTATGGCTACACCTTC. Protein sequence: CASSLSVGSGQNYGYTF.

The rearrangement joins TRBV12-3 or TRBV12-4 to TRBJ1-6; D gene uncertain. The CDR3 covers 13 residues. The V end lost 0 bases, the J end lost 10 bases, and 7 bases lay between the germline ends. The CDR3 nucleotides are TGTGCCAGCAGTTTAGCCGGGGAGTCACCCCTCCACTTT. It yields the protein CASSLAGESPLHF.

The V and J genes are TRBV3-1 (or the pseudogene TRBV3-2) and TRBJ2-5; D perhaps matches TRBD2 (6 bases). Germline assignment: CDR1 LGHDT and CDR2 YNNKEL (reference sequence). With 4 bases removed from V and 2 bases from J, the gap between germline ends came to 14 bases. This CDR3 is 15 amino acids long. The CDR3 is CASSPGGSPQETQYF. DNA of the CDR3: TGTGCCAGCAGCCCCGGAGGGAGCCCTCAAGAGACCCAGTACTTC.

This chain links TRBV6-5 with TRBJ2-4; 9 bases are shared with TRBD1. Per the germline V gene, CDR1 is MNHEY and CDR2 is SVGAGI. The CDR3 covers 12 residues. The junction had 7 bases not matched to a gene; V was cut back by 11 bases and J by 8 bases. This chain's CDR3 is CAGGTGWYIQYF. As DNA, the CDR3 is TGTGCCGGCGGGACAGGGTGGTACATTCAGTACTTC.

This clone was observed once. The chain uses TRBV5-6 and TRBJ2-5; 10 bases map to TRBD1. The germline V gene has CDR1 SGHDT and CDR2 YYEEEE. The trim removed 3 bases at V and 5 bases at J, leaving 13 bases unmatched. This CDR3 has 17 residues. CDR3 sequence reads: CASSYLRDRGSRETQYF. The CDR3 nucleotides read TGTGCCAGCAGCTACCTCCGGGACAGGGGTTCTCGGGAGACCCAGTACTTC.

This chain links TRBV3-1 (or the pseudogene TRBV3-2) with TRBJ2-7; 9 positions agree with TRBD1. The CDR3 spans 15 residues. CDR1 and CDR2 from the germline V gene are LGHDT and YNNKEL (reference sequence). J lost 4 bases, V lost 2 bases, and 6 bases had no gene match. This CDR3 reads CASSQTQGAGYEQYF. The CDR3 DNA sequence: TGTGCCAGCAGCCAAACACAGGGGGCGGGATACGAGCAGTACTTC.

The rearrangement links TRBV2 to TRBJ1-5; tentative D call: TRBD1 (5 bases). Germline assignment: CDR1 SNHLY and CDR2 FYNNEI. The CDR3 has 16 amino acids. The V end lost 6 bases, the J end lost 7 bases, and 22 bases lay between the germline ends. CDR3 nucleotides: TGTGCCAGCAGCGCGGGCCTGAGGGGCGCGGGGCAGCCCCAGCATTTT. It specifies CASSAGLRGAGQPQHF.

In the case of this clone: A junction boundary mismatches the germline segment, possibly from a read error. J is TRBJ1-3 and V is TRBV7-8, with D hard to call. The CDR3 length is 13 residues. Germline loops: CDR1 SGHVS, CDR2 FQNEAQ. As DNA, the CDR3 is TGTGCCAGCAGCTTAGCGCTTTCCCCCGAAAAGACATTT. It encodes CASSLALSPEKTF.

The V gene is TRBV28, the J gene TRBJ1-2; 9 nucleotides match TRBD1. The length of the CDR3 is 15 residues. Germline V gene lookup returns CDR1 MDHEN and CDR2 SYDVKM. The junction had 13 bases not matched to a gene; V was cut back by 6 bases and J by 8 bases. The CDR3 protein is CASRSSGTGWGGYTF. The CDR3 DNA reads TGTGCCAGCAGGTCATCCGGGACAGGGTGGGGAGGCTACACCTTC.

The CDR3 sequence: CASSPRSGATEAFF. The CDR3 region has the DNA TGTGCCAGCAGTCCCCGTTCAGGGGCCACTGAAGCTTTCTTT. The rearrangement uses TRBV2 and TRBJ1-1, with a tentative D call TRBD1 (6 bases). Germline V gives CDR1 SNHLY, CDR2 FYNNEI. The CDR3 contains 14 residues. With 5 bases removed from V and 4 bases from J, the gap between germline ends came to 14 bases.

The CDR3 DNA follows: TGTGCCAGCAGGATGCAGTTTTTCACTGAAGCTTTCTTT. Residues: CASRMQFFTEAFF. The chain combines TRBV28 with TRBJ1-1, with D uncertain. CDR3 length equals 13 residues. The germline V and J ends were trimmed by 6 bases and 4 bases, with 12 bases remaining between them. Germline lookup yields CDR1 MDHEN and CDR2 SYDVKM.

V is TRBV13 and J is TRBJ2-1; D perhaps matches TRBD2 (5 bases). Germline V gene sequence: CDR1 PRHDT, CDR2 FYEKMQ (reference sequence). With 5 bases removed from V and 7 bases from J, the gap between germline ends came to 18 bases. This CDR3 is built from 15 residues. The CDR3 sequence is CASSNYILGANEQFF. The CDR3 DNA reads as TGTGCCAGCAGCAACTACATACTAGGTGCAAATGAGCAGTTCTTC.

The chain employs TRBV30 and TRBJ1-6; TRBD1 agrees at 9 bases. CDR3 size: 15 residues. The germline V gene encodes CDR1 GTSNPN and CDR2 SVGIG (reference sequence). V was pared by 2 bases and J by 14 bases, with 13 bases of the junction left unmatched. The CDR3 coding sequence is TGTGCCTGGAGTCCACGAGGGGGACAGGGTTTTTCCCTCCACTTT. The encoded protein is CAWSPRGGQGFSLHF.

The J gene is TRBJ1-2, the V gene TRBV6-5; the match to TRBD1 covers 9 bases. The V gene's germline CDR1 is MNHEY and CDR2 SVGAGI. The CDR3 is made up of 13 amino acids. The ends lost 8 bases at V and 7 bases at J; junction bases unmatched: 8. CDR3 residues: CASGDRARGGYTF. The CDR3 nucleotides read TGTGCCAGCGGGGACAGGGCTAGGGGTGGCTACACCTTC.

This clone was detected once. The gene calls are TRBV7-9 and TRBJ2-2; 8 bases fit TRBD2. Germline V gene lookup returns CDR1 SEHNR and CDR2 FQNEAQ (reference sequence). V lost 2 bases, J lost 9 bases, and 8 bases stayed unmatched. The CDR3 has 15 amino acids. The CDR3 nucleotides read TGTGCCAGCAGCTTAACAGCGGGAGCTACCCGGGAGCTGTTTTTT. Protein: CASSLTAGATRELFF.

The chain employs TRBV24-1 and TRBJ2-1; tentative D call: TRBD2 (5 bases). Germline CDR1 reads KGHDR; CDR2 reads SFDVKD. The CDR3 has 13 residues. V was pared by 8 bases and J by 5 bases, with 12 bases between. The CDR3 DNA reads TGTGCCACCACGTCAGCGGTGAACAATGAGCAGTTCTTC. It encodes CATTSAVNNEQFF.

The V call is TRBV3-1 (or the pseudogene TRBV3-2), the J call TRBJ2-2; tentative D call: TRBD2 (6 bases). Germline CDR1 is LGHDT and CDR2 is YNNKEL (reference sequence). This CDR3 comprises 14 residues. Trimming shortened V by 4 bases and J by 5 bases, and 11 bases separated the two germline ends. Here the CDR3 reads CASSPPGGTGELFF. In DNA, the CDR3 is TGTGCCAGCAGCCCACCTGGGGGGACCGGGGAGCTGTTTTTT.

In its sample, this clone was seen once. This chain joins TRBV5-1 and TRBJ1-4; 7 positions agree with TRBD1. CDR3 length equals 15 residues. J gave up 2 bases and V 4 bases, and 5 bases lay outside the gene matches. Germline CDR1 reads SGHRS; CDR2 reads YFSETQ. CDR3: CASSPGTATNEKLFF. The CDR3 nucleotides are TGCGCCAGCAGCCCCGGGACAGCGACTAATGAAAAACTGTTTTTT.

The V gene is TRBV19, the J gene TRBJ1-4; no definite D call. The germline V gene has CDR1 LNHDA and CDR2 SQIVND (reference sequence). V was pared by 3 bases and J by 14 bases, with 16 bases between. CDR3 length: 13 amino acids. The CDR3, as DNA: TGTGCCAGTAGTATCGCGGTGTCGAGTGGGCTGTTTTTT. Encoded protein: CASSIAVSSGLFF.

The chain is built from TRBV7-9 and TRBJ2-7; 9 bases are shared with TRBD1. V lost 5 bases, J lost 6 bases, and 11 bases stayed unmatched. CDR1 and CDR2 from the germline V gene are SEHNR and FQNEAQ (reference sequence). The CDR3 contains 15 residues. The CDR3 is CASSPGQGSGVEQYF. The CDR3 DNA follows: TGTGCCAGCAGCCCAGGACAGGGGTCGGGTGTCGAGCAGTACTTC. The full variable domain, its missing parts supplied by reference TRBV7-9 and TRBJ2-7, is DTGVSQNPRHKITKRGQNVTFRCDPISEHNRLYWYRQTLGQGPEFLTYFQNEAQLEKSRLLSDRFSAERPKGSFSTLEIQRTEQGDSAMYLCASSPGQGSGVEQYFGPGTRLTVT.

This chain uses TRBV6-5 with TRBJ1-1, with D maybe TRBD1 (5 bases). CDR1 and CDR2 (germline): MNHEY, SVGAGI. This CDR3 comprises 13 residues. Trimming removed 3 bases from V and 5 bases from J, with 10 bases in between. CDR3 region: CASSYSGLTEAFF. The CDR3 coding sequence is TGTGCCAGCAGTTATTCAGGGCTTACTGAAGCTTTCTTT.